Shown below are 30 T cell receptor beta chains from a single sample sequenced in a study of identical twins (TCRdb year 2016). Library preparation was by 5' RACE. TCRdb names Illumina HiSeq 2000 as the instrument used. TCRdb reanalyzed the raw reads on its own, using fastp at Q25 for trimming and MiXCR for clone calling, and kept in-frame beta chains. Identical CDR3 protein sequences are pooled into one entry, listed with their most common genes and DNA. Recorded for this sample are approximately 210,000 distinct CDR3 sequences; roughly 15% of them occurred a single time. The leading ten clones occupy less than 45% of the sample. This same sample was also part of a study on T cells expressing NK-cell markers.

Specimen: CD8+ T cells sorted from blood. These receptors originate from a young woman in good health.

This clonotype showed up just a few times. The chain carries TRBV30 and TRBJ2-3; the D gene is possibly TRBD2 (5 bases). The germline V and J ends were trimmed by 5 bases and 2 bases, with 11 bases remaining between them. The germline CDR1 and CDR2 sequences are GTSNPN and SVGIG (reference sequence). The CDR3 loop spans 13 amino acids. CDR3 loop: CAWSSRDTDTQYF. CDR3 DNA: TGTGCCTGGTCCTCCCGGGACACAGATACGCAGTATTTT.

This chain joins TRBV9 and TRBJ2-3; D is uncertain. Trimming cost V 3 bases and J 2 bases, with 10 bases left between them. Germline V lookup: CDR1 SGDLS, CDR2 YYNGEE. The CDR3 runs to 14 residues. CDR3 sequence reads: CASSDYRTTDTQYF. The CDR3 DNA is TGTGCCAGCAGCGACTACCGTACCACAGATACGCAGTATTTT.

This clonotype was detected ten times or more. The junction and the germline gene differ at one end; a read error may be behind it. This chain joins TRBV6-5 and TRBJ2-3, with 11 bases matching TRBD2. The germline CDR1 and CDR2 sequences are MNHEY and SVGAGI. There are 14 residues in the CDR3. CDR3 sequence reads: CASSYSGGADTQYF. The DNA for the CDR3 is TGCGCCAGCAGCTATAGCGGGGGGGCAGATACGCAGTATTTT.

The rearrangement uses TRBV27 and TRBJ2-7, with TRBD1 as a possible D gene (5 bases). V was pared by 4 bases and J by 2 bases, with 12 bases between. The CDR3 runs to 14 residues. Germline V gene sequence: CDR1 MNHEY, CDR2 SMNVEV (reference sequence). For the CDR3, the DNA is TGTGCCAGCAGTTCAGGGAATAGAGCCTACGAGCAGTACTTC. It yields the protein CASSSGNRAYEQYF.

This clonotype occurred a few times. The chain employs TRBV29-1 and TRBJ2-2; TRBD1 matches at 10 bases. The CDR3 has 13 residues. Germline values: CDR1 SQVTM, CDR2 ANQGSEA. The ends lost 5 bases at V and 5 bases at J; junction bases unmatched: 2. The CDR3 DNA follows: TGCAGCGTTTGGACAGGGGGAACCGGGGAGCTGTTTTTT. It translates to CSVWTGGTGELFF.

The chain recombines TRBV29-1 with TRBJ2-7, with D unresolved. Germline V lookup: CDR1 SQVTM, CDR2 ANQGSEA. V gave up 4 bases and J gave up 4 bases, with 14 bases separating them. This CDR3 is 13 amino acids long. CDR3 residues: CSVVALGSYEQYF. As DNA, the CDR3 is TGCAGCGTTGTCGCTCTCGGGTCGTACGAGCAGTACTTC.

This clonotype has just a few counts. The chain joins TRBV12-3 or TRBV12-4 to TRBJ2-3; TRBD2 matches at 8 bases. Trimming at V came to 6 bases and at J to 2 bases, leaving 4 bases not matched to a gene. The CDR3 is 14 residues long. CDR3 in amino acids: CASSLSGVTDTQYF. The CDR3 bases are TGTGCCAGCAGCCTTAGCGGGGTCACAGATACGCAGTATTTT.

In DNA, the CDR3 is TGCAGTGCTTCCGGGACAGGCTTCTATGGCTACACCTTC. Translated: CSASGTGFYGYTF. The chain employs TRBV20-1 and TRBJ1-2; 8 nucleotides agree with TRBD1. The CDR3 has 13 residues. Germline V gene sequence: CDR1 DFQATT, CDR2 SNEGSKA (reference sequence). J gave up 4 bases and V 5 bases, and 6 bases lay outside the gene matches.

This clonotype has a handful of counts. The CDR3 loop is CASSPGQQGFIEQYF. CDR3 in DNA: TGTGCCAGCAGTCCGGGGCAACAGGGCTTCATCGAGCAGTACTTC. The chain carries TRBV6-1 and TRBJ2-7, with TRBD1 as a possible D gene (6 bases). V was clipped by 5 bases and J by 6 bases, with 20 bases between them. The CDR3 loop spans 15 amino acids. The germline CDR1 and CDR2 sequences are MNHNS and SASEGT.

There are a few counts of this clonotype. This rearrangement joins TRBV7-8 to TRBJ2-5; weak D call: TRBD1 (5 bases). V shed 1 base and J shed 2 bases, with 5 bases lying between them. The CDR3 length is 13 residues. Germline assignment: CDR1 SGHVS and CDR2 FQNEAQ. The CDR3 here is CASSLEGQETQYF. As DNA, the CDR3 is TGTGCCAGCAGCTTAGAGGGGCAAGAGACCCAGTACTTC.

This clonotype has just a few counts. The J gene is TRBJ2-7, the V gene TRBV6-1; D unclear. This CDR3 has 14 residues. The V gene's germline CDR1 is MNHNS and CDR2 SASEGT. Trimming shortened V by 8 bases and J by 3 bases, and 17 bases separated the two germline ends. CDR3 in DNA: TGTGCCAGCTTGGATGAACCCGGCGGCTACGAGCAGTACTTC. Translated: CASLDEPGGYEQYF.

The chain uses TRBV7-9 and TRBJ2-5; D call uncertain. The CDR3 totals 14 residues. CDR1 is SEHNR, CDR2 FQNEAQ, per germline (reference sequence). V shed 7 bases and J shed 5 bases, with 17 bases lying between them. The CDR3 DNA is TGTGCCAGCACCCACAGATTGCGGCGGGAGACCCAGTACTTC. Protein product: CASTHRLRRETQYF.

This clonotype has only one observation. This chain uses TRBV4-1 with TRBJ2-7; TRBD1 matches 8 bases. Trimming at V came to 3 bases and at J to 0 bases, leaving 4 bases not matched to a gene. CDR1 and CDR2 (germline): MGHRA, YSYEKL. The CDR3 length is 15 residues. CDR3 sequence: CASSHWTGSSYEQYF. The CDR3 DNA reads TGCGCCAGCAGCCACTGGACAGGGAGCTCCTACGAGCAGTACTTC.

The chain employs TRBV2 and TRBJ2-7, with D hard to call. Germline CDR1 is SNHLY and CDR2 is FYNNEI. This CDR3 has 14 amino acids. V was trimmed by 2 bases and J by 2 bases, leaving 10 bases between them. Here the CDR3 DNA reads TGTGCCAGCAGTGAAAGGGCCAACGCCTACGAGCAGTACTTC. Its translation is CASSERANAYEQYF.

This clonotype was counted between two and nine times. The chain is built from TRBV10-3 and TRBJ2-1; possible D gene TRBD1, 6 bases. Between the trimmed V and J ends, which lost 0 bases and 7 bases, there was a span of 10 bases. This CDR3 has 14 residues. CDR1 is ENHRY, CDR2 SYGVKD, per germline. The CDR3: CAISESGGWNEQFF. The CDR3 region has the DNA TGTGCCATCAGTGAGTCAGGGGGTTGGAATGAGCAGTTCTTC.

Only a few counts were recorded for this clonotype. The genes are TRBV12-3 or TRBV12-4 and TRBJ2-2; D remains unclear. This CDR3 has 11 residues. Deletions cut 6 bases from V and 6 bases from J, with 5 bases between. The CDR3 here is CASSGSGELFF. DNA of the CDR3: TGTGCCAGCAGCGGGTCCGGGGAGCTGTTTTTT.

This clonotype showed up just a few times. The chain recombines TRBV12-3 or TRBV12-4 with TRBJ2-5; 8 bases agree with TRBD1. Germline trimming cut 7 bases from V and 3 bases from J; bases unmatched to any gene: 7. This CDR3 region has 14 residues. CDR3 nucleotides: TGTGCCAGCACCGACAGGGGAGAGGAAGAGACCCAGTACTTC. This encodes CASTDRGEEETQYF.

The chain couples TRBV29-1 to TRBJ2-3; 11 positions match TRBD2. V lost 4 bases, J lost 3 bases, and 6 bases stayed unmatched. This CDR3 is 15 amino acids long. Per germline, CDR1 SQVTM and CDR2 ANQGSEA. The CDR3 coding sequence is TGCAGCGTTGTGTTAGCGGGAGGGGGTACAGATACGCAGTATTTT. This encodes CSVVLAGGGTDTQYF.

The chain employs TRBV7-9 and TRBJ2-7; TRBD2 matches at 9 bases. Germline loops: CDR1 SEHNR, CDR2 FQNEAQ (reference sequence). Losses at the gene ends were 1 base for V and 7 bases for J; bases not matched to a gene: 11. The CDR3 has 16 residues. CDR3 in DNA: TGTGCCAGCAGCTTAGTGGTAGCGGGAGTAAAGGGGGAGCAGTACTTC. Translating it yields CASSLVVAGVKGEQYF.

This clonotype was recorded many times. J is TRBJ2-7 and V is TRBV5-1; 8 positions match TRBD2. Germline CDR1 SGHRS, CDR2 YFSETQ. CDR3 length: 17 amino acids. J was trimmed by 0 bases and V by 3 bases; bases with no gene match: 11. CDR3 nucleotide sequence: TGCGCCAGCAGCTCCGGGGGGGGGACGGATAGCTCCTACGAGCAGTACTTC. It translates to CASSSGGGTDSSYEQYF.

The genes are TRBV24-1 and TRBJ2-3; D is perhaps TRBD1 or TRBD2 (5 bases each). Trimming took 6 bases from V and 6 from J, leaving 12 bases between them. The CDR3 totals 13 residues. Germline V gives CDR1 KGHDR, CDR2 SFDVKD. CDR3 DNA sequence: TGTGCCACCAGTAGAGAACGGGGCGATACGCAGTATTTT. This translates into CATSRERGDTQYF.

This clonotype was recorded many times. This chain uses TRBV12-3 or TRBV12-4 with TRBJ1-6; D is unclear. The V and J ends lost 6 bases and 5 bases respectively, with 11 bases between them. The CDR3 runs 14 residues. CDR3 amino acids: CASRPLDNNSPLHF. DNA of the CDR3: TGTGCCAGCAGACCCCTTGACAATAATTCACCCCTCCACTTT.

In its sample, this clonotype was seen many times. The chain combines TRBV6-1 with TRBJ1-1, with D possibly TRBD1 on 6 matching bases. The CDR3 consists of 14 residues. Germline CDR1 MNHNS, CDR2 SASEGT. Trimming left V 7 bases short and J 1 base short, with 13 bases between. The chain's CDR3 is CASNPRGGNTEAFF. In DNA form, the CDR3 reads TGTGCCAGCAATCCCAGGGGAGGGAACACTGAAGCTTTCTTT.

The chain recombines TRBV10-2 with TRBJ2-7; D unresolved. The V end was cut by 3 bases, the J end by 5 bases, with 5 bases between. The germline gives CDR1 WSHSY, CDR2 SAAADI. The CDR3 length is 11 residues. In DNA form, the CDR3 reads TGCGCCAGCAGTGAAAACCACGAGCAGTACTTC. It is translated as CASSENHEQYF.

This clonotype appeared many times. The chain recombines TRBV30 with TRBJ2-1; unclear D gene. The CDR3 totals 14 residues. CDR1 is GTSNPN, CDR2 SVGIG, per germline (reference sequence). V dropped 3 bases and J dropped 3 bases, with 12 bases sitting between them. In DNA form, the CDR3 reads TGTGCCTGGAGCGCCTTGGCCGACTACAATGAGCAGTTCTTC. Translating gives CAWSALADYNEQFF.

The genes are TRBV9 and TRBJ2-1; maybe TRBD2 (7 bases). The CDR3 is 13 amino acids. The V end was cut by 3 bases, the J end by 6 bases, with 10 bases between. Germline V CDR1 and CDR2: SGDLS, YYNGEE. In DNA form, the CDR3 reads TGTGCCAGCAGCGAAGGGGGGGGCAATGAGCAGTTCTTC. Amino acid sequence: CASSEGGGNEQFF.

This chain links TRBV12-3 or TRBV12-4 with TRBJ1-2, with 7 bases that match TRBD1. V trimming: 5 bases; J trimming: 4 bases; junction bases outside the gene matches: 7. The CDR3 length is 14 residues. The CDR3 is CASSDGTALYGYTF. DNA for the CDR3: TGTGCCAGCAGTGATGGGACAGCTCTCTATGGCTACACCTTC.

V gene TRBV7-6 combines with J gene TRBJ2-7; D might be TRBD1 (6 bases). The CDR3 totals 16 residues. Trimming left V 5 bases short and J 12 bases short, with 29 bases between. The germline gives CDR1 SGHVS, CDR2 FNYEAQ. The CDR3 sequence: CASSTSERTESRAMYF. Here the CDR3 DNA reads TGTGCCAGCAGCACGAGTGAGCGGACAGAAAGCAGGGCGATGTACTTC.

In its sample, this clonotype was seen a few times. The gene calls are TRBV7-8 and TRBJ2-4, with no clear D. Trimming took off 1 base at V and 8 bases at J, with 12 bases between the two ends. Germline V gene lookup returns CDR1 SGHVS and CDR2 FQNEAQ. The CDR3 spans 14 residues. The CDR3, as DNA: TGTGCCAGCAGCTTAGTCGTCACTACGGACATTCAGTACTTC. It specifies CASSLVVTTDIQYF.

The chain employs TRBV7-9 and TRBJ2-1, with D possibly being TRBD2 (6 bases). The germline V and J ends were trimmed by 6 bases and 3 bases, with 15 bases remaining between them. Germline V gene data show CDR1 as SEHNR and CDR2 as FQNEAQ (reference sequence). This CDR3 has 15 residues. CDR3 sequence: CASSHSGPSYNEQFF. The CDR3 coding sequence is TGTGCCAGCAGTCACAGCGGGCCAAGCTACAATGAGCAGTTCTTC.